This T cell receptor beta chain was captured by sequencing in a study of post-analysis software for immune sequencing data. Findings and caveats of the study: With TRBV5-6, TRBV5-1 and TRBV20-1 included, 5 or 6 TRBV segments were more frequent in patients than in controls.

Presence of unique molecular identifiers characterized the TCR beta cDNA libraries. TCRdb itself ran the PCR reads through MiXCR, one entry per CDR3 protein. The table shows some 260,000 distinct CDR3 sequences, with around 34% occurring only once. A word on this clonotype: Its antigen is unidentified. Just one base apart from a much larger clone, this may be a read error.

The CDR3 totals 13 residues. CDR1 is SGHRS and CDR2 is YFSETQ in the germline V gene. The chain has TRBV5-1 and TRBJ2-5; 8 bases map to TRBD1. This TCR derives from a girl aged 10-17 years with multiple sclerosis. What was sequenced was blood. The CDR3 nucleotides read TGCGCCAGCGGGGAGACAGGGGATGAGACCCAGTGCTTC. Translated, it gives CASGETGDETQCF. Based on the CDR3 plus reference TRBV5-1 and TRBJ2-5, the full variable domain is KAGVTQTPRYLIKTRGQQVTLSCSPISGHRSVSWYQQTPGQGLQFLFEYFSETQRNKGNFPGRFSGRQFSNSRSEMNVSTLELGDSALYLCASGETGDETQCFGPGTRLLVL.